Listed below are T cell receptor beta chains from one sample, sequenced in a study of T cell repertoires in cytomegalovirus infection. TCRdb processed the reads anew with MiXCR; each CDR3 protein has one entry. The sample carries 570,000 or so distinct CDR3 sequences, 35% to 50% recorded once. Their cognate antigens are unknown. The sample consisted of cultured PBMCs, taken from culture after CMV antigen stimulation. These receptors were taken from a human donor in good health (CMV status not recorded). Some clones in this sample may be carry-over from other donors' samples. The CDR3 runs from the conserved cysteine through the conserved F or W. The order of the fields is D gene, V gene, clone size, J gene, CDR3 protein, CDR3 DNA. The D gene is left open where the match is weak. The size entry is marked missing in some rows and otherwise reads once, few, many or a size class.

>NA|TRBV15|NA|TRBJ1-1
CATSSPGSLTEAFF
TGTGCCACCAGCTCTCCTGGGAGCCTCACTGAAGCTTTCTTT
>TRBD2|TRBV20-1|NA|TRBJ2-2
CSASRGGNTGELFF
TGCAGTGCTAGTCGGGGGGGGAACACCGGGGAGCTGTTTTTT
>NA|TRBV5-5|NA|TRBJ1-1
CASSYGVGYTEAFF
TGTGCCAGCAGCTATGGAGTTGGGTACACTGAAGCTTTCTTT
>TRBD1|TRBV11-2|few|TRBJ1-2
CASSLVWTGNYGYTF
TGTGCCAGCAGCTTAGTCTGGACAGGGAACTATGGCTACACCTTC
>NA|TRBV5-1|NA|TRBJ1-1
CASSLMVRNTEAFF
TGCGCCAGCAGCTTGATGGTCCGGAACACTGAAGCTTTCTTT
>NA|TRBV27|NA|TRBJ1-1
CASSTSGRNTEAFF
TGTGCCAGCAGTACCTCGGGACGGAACACTGAAGCTTTCTTT
>NA|TRBV28|NA|TRBJ1-2
CASSLKGRGWVDGHTF
TGTGCCAGCAGTCTTAAGGGGAGGGGCTGGGTGGATGGCCACACCTTC
>TRBD2|TRBV4-1|few|TRBJ2-3
CASSQDGAGGPLDTQYF
TGCGCCAGCAGCCAAGATGGAGCGGGAGGGCCATTAGATACGCAGTATTTT
>NA|TRBV12-3/TRBV12-4|few|TRBJ1-5
CASRGSGANQPQHF
TGTGCCAGCAGGGGTTCAGGGGCCAATCAGCCCCAGCATTTT
>NA|TRBV11-1|many|TRBJ2-7
CASSFGPVYEQYF
TGTGCCAGCAGCTTCGGACCTGTCTACGAGCAGTACTTC
>NA|TRBV7-2|few|TRBJ2-1
CASSPEVAGNNEQFF
TGTGCCAGCAGCCCGGAGGTGGCGGGGAACAATGAGCAGTTCTTC
>NA|TRBV19|NA|TRBJ1-1
CASSLVSGDTEAFF
TGTGCCAGTAGCCTCGTGTCGGGGGACACTGAAGCTTTCTTT
>NA|TRBV7-8|NA|TRBJ2-3
CASSPQGFSDTQYF
TGTGCCAGCAGCCCACAGGGTTTTTCAGATACGCAGTATTTT
>TRBD2|TRBV7-6|few|TRBJ2-1
CASSSLAGGGSNNEQFF
TGTGCCAGCAGCTCTCTAGCGGGAGGCGGGTCTAACAATGAGCAGTTCTTC
>NA|TRBV7-6|NA|TRBJ2-3
CASTTRQGTDTQYF
TGTGCCAGCACAACCCGACAGGGCACAGATACGCAGTATTTT
>TRBD1|TRBV7-2|NA|TRBJ2-5
CASSSSGQGVRYDQETQYF
TGTGCCAGCAGCTCGTCGGGACAGGGGGTGAGGTACGACCAAGAGACCCAGTACTTC
>NA|TRBV6-4|NA|TRBJ2-2
CASMGQPNTGELFF
TGTGCCAGCATGGGTCAGCCGAACACCGGGGAGCTGTTTTTT
>NA|TRBV15|NA|TRBJ2-5
CATSRDPVQETQYF
TGTGCCACCAGCAGAGATCCAGTCCAAGAGACCCAGTACTTC
>NA|TRBV7-2|NA|TRBJ1-1
CASSFNWAWGTEAFF
TGTGCCAGCAGCTTTAATTGGGCCTGGGGGACTGAAGCTTTCTTT
>NA|TRBV7-6|NA|TRBJ1-5
CASSGGFNQPQHF
TGTGCCAGCAGCGGGGGGTTCAATCAGCCCCAGCATTTT
>NA|TRBV7-8|few|TRBJ1-6
CASSLVGASSYNSPLHF
TGTGCCAGCAGCTTGGTGGGAGCGAGCTCCTATAATTCACCCCTCCACTTT
>TRBD1|TRBV27|few|TRBJ2-5
CASSSRDRGTERYF
TGTGCCAGCAGTTCCCGGGACAGGGGTACGGAGCGGTACTTC
>NA|TRBV7-2|NA|TRBJ1-2
CASSLRAGYGYTF
TGTGCCAGCAGCTTAAGGGCGGGCTATGGCTACACCTTC
>TRBD1|TRBV2|NA|TRBJ2-2
CASRPGQGNTGELFF
TGTGCCAGCAGGCCGGGACAGGGAAACACCGGGGAGCTGTTTTTT
>TRBD2|TRBV7-2|NA|TRBJ2-3
CASSFGTSYTDTQYF
TGTGCCAGCAGCTTCGGGACTAGCTACACAGATACGCAGTATTTT
>TRBD1|TRBV20-1|NA|TRBJ1-6
CSAREDRRLSYNSPLHF
TGCAGTGCTAGAGAGGACAGGAGACTCTCCTATAATTCACCCCTCCACTTT
>NA|TRBV19|NA|TRBJ2-1
CASSIWASESGYNEQFF
TGTGCCAGTAGTATCTGGGCTAGCGAATCGGGGTACAATGAGCAGTTCTTC
>NA|TRBV9|NA|TRBJ2-3
CASSVAGAKDTQYF
TGTGCCAGCAGCGTAGCGGGGGCTAAAGATACGCAGTATTTT
>TRBD1|TRBV7-9|few|TRBJ1-2
CASSSIRGLDGYTF
TGTGCCAGCAGCTCGATCAGGGGGCTGGATGGCTACACCTTC
>NA|TRBV6-6|NA|TRBJ2-5
CASSETARETQYF
TGTGCCAGCAGTGAGACCGCCCGAGAGACCCAGTACTTC
>TRBD1|TRBV12-5|few|TRBJ2-7
CASGLETGGSYEQYF
TGTGCTAGTGGTTTGGAGACAGGGGGATCCTACGAGCAGTACTTC
>NA|TRBV12-3/TRBV12-4|NA|TRBJ2-1
CASVHGRLGVQFF
TGTGCCAGCGTCCATGGAAGGCTTGGGGTTCAGTTCTTC
>TRBD2|TRBV7-2|few|TRBJ2-7
CASSFRWTSGGREQYF
TGTGCCAGCAGCTTTAGATGGACTAGCGGGGGGAGGGAGCAGTACTTC
>TRBD1|TRBV19|NA|TRBJ2-1
CATRDRVSNEQFF
TGTGCCACCAGGGACAGGGTATCGAATGAGCAGTTCTTC
>TRBD2|TRBV7-2|many|TRBJ2-7
CASSPQRETIHEQYF
TGTGCCAGCAGCCCGCAGCGGGAGACAATCCACGAGCAGTACTTC
>NA|TRBV6-6|few|TRBJ2-7
CASRPPPPSYEQYF
TGTGCCAGCAGACCTCCGCCCCCCTCCTACGAGCAGTACTTC
>NA|TRBV19|NA|TRBJ2-7
CASSIEQGAYEQYF
TGTGCCAGTAGTATCGAACAGGGAGCCTACGAGCAGTACTTC
>TRBD1|TRBV12-3/TRBV12-4|NA|TRBJ2-5
CASSLRDRGVQYF
TGTGCCAGCAGTCTACGGGACAGGGGTGTCCAGTACTTC
>TRBD2|TRBV7-2|many|TRBJ2-3
CASSILAGGGDTQYF
TGTGCCAGCAGCATCCTAGCGGGAGGGGGAGATACGCAGTATTTT
>NA|TRBV15|NA|TRBJ1-1
CATRHKLGRAGDEAFF
TGTGCCACCAGACACAAACTCGGACGCGCCGGGGATGAAGCTTTCTTT